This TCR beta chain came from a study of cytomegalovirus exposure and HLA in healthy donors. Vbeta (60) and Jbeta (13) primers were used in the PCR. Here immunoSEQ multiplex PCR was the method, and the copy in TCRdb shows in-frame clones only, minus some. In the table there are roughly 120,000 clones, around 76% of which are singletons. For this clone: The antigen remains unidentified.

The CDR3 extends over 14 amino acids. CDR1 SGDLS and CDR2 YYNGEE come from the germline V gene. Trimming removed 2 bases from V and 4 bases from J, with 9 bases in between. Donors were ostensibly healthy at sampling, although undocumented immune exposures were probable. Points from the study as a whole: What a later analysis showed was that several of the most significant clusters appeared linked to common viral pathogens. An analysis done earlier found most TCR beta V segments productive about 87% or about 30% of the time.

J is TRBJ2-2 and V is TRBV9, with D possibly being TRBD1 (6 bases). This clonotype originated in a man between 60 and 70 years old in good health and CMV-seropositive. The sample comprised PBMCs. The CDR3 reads CASSVEGGTGELFF. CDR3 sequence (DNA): TGTGCCAGCAGCGTGGAAGGGGGCACCGGGGAGCTGTTTTTT.